The source of this T cell receptor beta chain is a study of T cell responses to AZD1222 COVID-19 vaccine. Study as a whole: Analyses pooled second doses at about 4 or about 12 weeks. Findings of the study overall: Unmutated variant regions reportedly attract nearly half of all spike-specific TCRs. Spike-spanning, vaccine-associated CD4 TCRs were dominant at 160-218 and 743-854.

This CDR3 region has 15 residues. Germline CDR1 and CDR2: MNHEY and SMNVEV (reference sequence). V shed 1 base and J shed 4 bases, with 13 bases lying between them. TCRdb keeps only in-frame clones here, not all; method: immunoSEQ multiplex PCR. The sample yields about 140,000 clones, 85% to 95% seen once. Comment on this clone: Its matching antigen is unknown.

This specimen consisted of peripheral blood, obtained on day 0 of AZD1222 vaccination. This TCR came from an adult in good health. The chain uses TRBV27 and TRBJ1-2; D perhaps matches TRBD1 (6 bases). In nucleotides, the CDR3 is TGTGCCAGCAGTTTATACGGGGAAGGGGGCTATGGCTACACCTTC. It encodes CASSLYGEGGYGYTF.